This T cell receptor beta chain was profiled in a study of blood T cell repertoires in COVID-19. Study context: Collection of acute and convalescent COVID-19 samples took place in the United States, Italy and Spain.

This CDR3 has 14 residues. V lost 7 bases and J lost 5; bases outside the gene matches: 10. From germline, CDR1 is LGHDT and CDR2 YNNKEL (reference sequence). Authors' analysis steps: From reference gene primer amplification, estimates of nucleated cell counts were derived. Only in-frame clones appear in the TCRdb table, and some are missing; sequencing was by immunoSEQ multiplex PCR. V and J calls plus clone size are reproduced from that table; the DNA served to infer D and trimming. The sample includes approximately 140,000 clones, 84% of them seen just once. Source material: peripheral blood. The chain couples TRBV3-1 (or the pseudogene TRBV3-2) to TRBJ2-5, with 7 bases aligning to TRBD2. This receptor was obtained from a human donor in a cohort sampled during active COVID-19. CDR3 amino acids: CASNRGGTGETQYF. The DNA of the CDR3 is TGTGCCAGCAACCGGGGAGGGACTGGGGAGACCCAGTACTTC.